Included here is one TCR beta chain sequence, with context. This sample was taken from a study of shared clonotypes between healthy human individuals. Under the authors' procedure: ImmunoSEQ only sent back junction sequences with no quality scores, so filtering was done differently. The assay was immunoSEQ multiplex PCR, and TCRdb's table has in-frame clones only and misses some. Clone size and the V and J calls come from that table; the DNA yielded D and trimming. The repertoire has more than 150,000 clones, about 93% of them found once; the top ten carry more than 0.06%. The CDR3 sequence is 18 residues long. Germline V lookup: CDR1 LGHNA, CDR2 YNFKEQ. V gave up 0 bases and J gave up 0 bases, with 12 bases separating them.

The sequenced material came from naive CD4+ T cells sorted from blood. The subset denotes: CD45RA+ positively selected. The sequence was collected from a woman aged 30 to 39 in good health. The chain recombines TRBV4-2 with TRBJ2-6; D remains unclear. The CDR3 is CASSQDSREVSGANVLTF. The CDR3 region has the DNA TGTGCCAGCAGCCAAGATTCCCGCGAGGTCTCTGGGGCCAACGTCCTGACTTTC.